The 15 T cell receptor beta chains presented below share a single source sample, sequenced in a study of post-analysis software for immune sequencing data. Study-wide findings and caveats: The study found TRBV5-6, TRBV5-1 and TRBV20-1 among about five TRBV segments more frequent in patients than controls.

The library was made from cDNA and included unique molecular identifiers. A single record per CDR3 protein comes from TCRdb applying MiXCR to the PCR reads. The data hold 350,000 to 500,000 distinct CDR3 sequences, with 30% to 40% observed a single time. Their specific antigens are unknown. The sequenced material came from blood. These receptors came from a girl aged 2-15 years with multiple sclerosis.

The chain links TRBV4-1 to TRBJ2-1, with 8 bases identical to TRBD2. The CDR3 length is 17 residues. The ends lost 1 base at V and 0 bases at J; junction bases unmatched: 5. Germline V gene sequence: CDR1 MGHRA, CDR2 YSYEKL. CDR3 residues: CASSQVGRGGSYNEQFF. Written as DNA, the CDR3 is TGCGCCAGCAGCCAAGTAGGTCGGGGGGGCTCCTACAATGAGCAGTTCTTC.

This sequence joins TRBV10-3 and TRBJ2-5; D gene ambiguous. Germline lookup yields CDR1 ENHRY and CDR2 SYGVKD. CDR3 length equals 13 residues. V shed 6 bases and J shed 1 base, with 9 bases lying between them. This chain's CDR3 is CAIRPLPQETQYF. CDR3 bases: TGTGCCATCAGGCCCCTACCCCAAGAGACCCAGTACTTC.

The chain joins TRBV6-5 to TRBJ2-1; 8 bases map to TRBD1. Trimming removed 6 bases from V and 10 bases from J; junction bases left unmatched: 5. CDR1 is MNHEY, CDR2 SVGAGI, per germline. This CDR3 is built from 12 residues. The CDR3 loop is CASSQGAWEQFF. The CDR3 coding sequence is TGTGCCAGCAGCCAGGGGGCCTGGGAGCAGTTCTTC.

V gene TRBV6-2 or TRBV6-3 combines with J gene TRBJ2-4, with 9 bases that match TRBD1. CDR3 length equals 15 residues. The V gene end was trimmed by 8 bases and the J gene end by 0 bases; junction bases not matched to a gene: 5. The germline V gene has CDR1 MNHEY and CDR2 SVGEGT. This CDR3 is CASLGTGLAKNIQYF. CDR3 sequence (DNA): TGTGCCAGCCTCGGGACAGGGCTAGCCAAAAACATTCAGTACTTC.

This clonotype was detected a few times. The genes are TRBV7-9 and TRBJ2-4, with 9 bases lining up with TRBD1. The assigned J gene may be wrong: the sequence end matches TRBJ2-7 better. There are 15 residues in the CDR3. From germline, CDR1 is SEHNR and CDR2 FQNEAQ (reference sequence). The CDR3: CASSTQGTGIYEQYF. The DNA for the CDR3 is TGTGCCAGCAGCACACAGGGGACAGGGATCTACGAGCAGTACTTC.

The table lists this clonotype with a count of one. The chain links TRBV7-2 to TRBJ2-1; 8 positions match TRBD2. With 5 bases clipped from V and 8 bases from J, the junction kept 11 bases outside the gene matches. This CDR3 is 15 amino acids long. Germline loops: CDR1 SGHTA, CDR2 FQGNSA. The CDR3 bases are TGTGCCAGCAGCCTTAGTCTATCGGGAGGGTATGAGCAGTTCTTC. It yields the protein CASSLSLSGGYEQFF.

The rearrangement links TRBV29-1 to TRBJ1-1, with 8 bases lining up with TRBD1. CDR3 size: 15 residues. Germline assignment: CDR1 SQVTM and CDR2 ANQGSEA. V lost 5 bases and J lost 0; bases outside the gene matches: 8. CDR3 DNA sequence: TGCAGCGTTCTACGACAGGGGCGGATGAACACTGAAGCTTTCTTT. This sequence encodes CSVLRQGRMNTEAFF. Full variable domain (missing parts from reference TRBV29-1 and TRBJ1-1): SAVISQKPSRDICQRGTSLTIQCQVDSQVTMMFWYRQQPGQSLTLIATANQGSEATYESGFVIDKFPISRPNLTFSTLTVSNMSPEDSSIYLCSVLRQGRMNTEAFFGQGTRLTVV.

The rearrangement links TRBV20-1 to TRBJ2-7, with 7 bases fitting TRBD1. The CDR3 contains 13 residues. V trimming: 6 bases; J trimming: 3 bases; junction bases outside the gene matches: 8. Germline V gene data show CDR1 as DFQATT and CDR2 as SNEGSKA (reference sequence). The CDR3 loop reads CSARRGSVYEQYF. CDR3 DNA sequence: TGCAGTGCCCGCAGGGGGAGTGTCTACGAGCAGTACTTC.

The V gene is TRBV18, the J gene TRBJ2-5; 9 bases align to TRBD1. Germline lookup yields CDR1 KGHSH and CDR2 LQKENI. V was pared by 5 bases and J by 4 bases, with 8 bases of the junction left unmatched. The CDR3 has 15 residues. In DNA, the CDR3 is TGTGCCAGCTCAAAAACGACAGGGGGAGGAGAGACCCAGTACTTC. Translating it yields CASSKTTGGGETQYF.

This clonotype was seen only a few times. This chain uses TRBV6-5 with TRBJ1-6, with TRBD1 as a possible D gene (6 bases). The V and J ends lost 3 bases and 4 bases respectively, with 13 bases between them. Germline CDR1 MNHEY, CDR2 SVGAGI. The CDR3 runs 16 residues. CDR3 sequence (DNA): TGTGCCAGCAGTTATCGCAGGGGAGGTTATAATTCACCCCTCCACTTT. Translation gives CASSYRRGGYNSPLHF.

The chain couples TRBV5-1 to TRBJ2-2; TRBD1 might be the D (6 bases). The CDR3 consists of 14 residues. Germline CDR1 and CDR2: SGHRS and YFSETQ. Trimming removed 4 bases at V and 6 bases at J, with 13 bases between. In nucleotides, the CDR3 is TGCGCCAGCAGCGCAGGACAGAGCGCCGGGGAGCTGTTTTTT. This codes for CASSAGQSAGELFF.

The genes are TRBV7-2 and TRBJ2-7, with 7 bases matching TRBD1. This CDR3 region has 13 residues. The germline CDR1 and CDR2 sequences are SGHTA and FQGNSA. V shed 0 bases and J 4 bases; nucleotides not matched to a gene: 0. The CDR3 coding sequence is TGTGCCAGCAGCTTAGCGACAGGGTACGAGCAGTACTTC. This codes for CASSLATGYEQYF.

The chain recombines TRBV20-1 with TRBJ2-7; TRBD1 matches at 9 bases. This CDR3 has 15 amino acids. With V trimmed by 0 bases and J by 5 bases, 8 bases remained unmatched. Germline CDR1 and CDR2: DFQATT and SNEGSKA (reference sequence). In DNA, the CDR3 is TGCAGTGCTAGAGATTCCGGACAGGGGCTTGACGAGCAGTACTTC. Protein sequence: CSARDSGQGLDEQYF.

This clonotype was recorded a few times. The chain is built from TRBV6-1 and TRBJ1-1, with a tentative D call TRBD1 (5 bases). V was cut by 4 bases and J by 6 bases, with 9 bases left in between. The CDR3 length is 12 residues. Germline CDR1 is MNHNS and CDR2 is SASEGT. CDR3 amino acids: CASSAGDPEAFF. The CDR3 coding sequence is TGTGCCAGCAGTGCGGGGGACCCTGAAGCTTTCTTT.

The V and J genes are TRBV27 and TRBJ2-7; TRBD1 matches at 7 bases. Germline CDR1 is MNHEY and CDR2 is SMNVEV (reference sequence). J was trimmed by 5 bases and V by 6 bases; bases with no gene match: 7. This CDR3 has 13 amino acids. DNA for the CDR3: TGTGCCAGCAGAAACAGACAGGGCCACGAGCAGTACTTC. Its translation: CASRNRQGHEQYF.